This T cell receptor beta chain was captured in a study of blood T cells in healthy people across ages. The CDR3 is 16 amino acids. Trimming at V came to 3 bases and at J to 4 bases, leaving 9 bases not matched to a gene. Of note for this clonotype: What it binds is unknown.

It was with a sample-barcoded 5' primer and a J-beta primer mix that a second PCR of roughly 7 to 12 cycles was run. TCRdb re-derived calls from the 5' RACE reads in MiXCR, one entry per CDR3 protein. This table holds more than 650,000 distinct CDR3 sequences, 22% found once. Study-wide findings and caveats: In older individuals, TCR beta diversity per million T cells was lower, falling roughly linearly with age. When set beside aged donors, long-lived donors presented more naive CD4+ cells and higher diversity. Estimated diversity that came from one million T cells was considered an underestimate.

The chain links TRBV12-3 or TRBV12-4 to TRBJ2-3, with 8 bases identical to TRBD2. The sequence was obtained from an older man in good health. The sequenced sample was blood. The CDR3 nucleotides are TGTGCCAGCAGTTTGGGCCTAGGCGGGGGGTCAGATACGCAGTATTTT. Encoded protein: CASSLGLGGGSDTQYF.